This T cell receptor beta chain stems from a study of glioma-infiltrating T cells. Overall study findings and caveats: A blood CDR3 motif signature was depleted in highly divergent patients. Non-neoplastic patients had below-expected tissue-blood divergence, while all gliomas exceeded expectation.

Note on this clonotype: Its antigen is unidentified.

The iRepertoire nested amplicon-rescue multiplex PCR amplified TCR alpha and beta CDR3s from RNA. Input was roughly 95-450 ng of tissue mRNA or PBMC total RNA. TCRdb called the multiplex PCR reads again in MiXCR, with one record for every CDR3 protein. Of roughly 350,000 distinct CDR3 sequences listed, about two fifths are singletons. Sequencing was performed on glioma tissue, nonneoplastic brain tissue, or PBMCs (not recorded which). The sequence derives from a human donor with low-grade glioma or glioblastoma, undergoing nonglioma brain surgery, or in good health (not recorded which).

CDR3 sequence (DNA): TGTGCCACCAGCGGCCCGGAGGGTAGCGGGGGGACCTACGAGCAGTACTTC. Translating gives CATSGPEGSGGTYEQYF. J is TRBJ2-7 and V is TRBV15; 10 nucleotides line up with TRBD2. CDR3 length: 17 amino acids. Germline CDR1 and CDR2: LNHNV and YYDKDF (reference sequence). Trimming cost V 5 bases and J 2 bases; bases outside gene matches: 12.